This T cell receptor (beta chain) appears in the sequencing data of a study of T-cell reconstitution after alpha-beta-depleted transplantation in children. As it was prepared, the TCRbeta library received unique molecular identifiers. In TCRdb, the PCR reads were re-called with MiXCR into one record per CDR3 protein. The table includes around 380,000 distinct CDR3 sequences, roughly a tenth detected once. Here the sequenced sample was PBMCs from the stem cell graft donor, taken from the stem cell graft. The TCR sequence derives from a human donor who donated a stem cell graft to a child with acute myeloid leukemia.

This CDR3 is CSASGVTGRTEAFF. The CDR3 DNA is TGCAGTGCTAGCGGGGTGACAGGGAGGACTGAAGCTTTCTTT. This chain uses TRBV20-1 with TRBJ1-1; 7 bases are a match to TRBD1. The length of the CDR3 is 14 residues. Germline trimming cut 3 bases from V and 5 bases from J; bases unmatched to any gene: 9. CDR1 and CDR2 from the germline V gene are DFQATT and SNEGSKA (reference sequence).